A single sample gave rise to the 32 T cell receptor beta chains below, sequenced in a study of blood T cells in healthy people across ages. Together with a sample-barcoded 5' primer, a J-beta primer mix was included in a second PCR lasting about 6 to 11 cycles. TCRdb reprocessed the 5' RACE reads with MiXCR, giving one entry per CDR3 protein. The table has around 2 million distinct CDR3 sequences, about two fifths seen once. Specimen: blood. The receptors derive from a human donor in good health.

This clonotype was seen a few times. The chain uses TRBV18 and TRBJ2-1; 7 nucleotides match TRBD2. This CDR3 is 14 amino acids long. Germline loops: CDR1 KGHSH, CDR2 LQKENI. The V segment lost 3 bases and the J segment 6 bases; nucleotides outside the gene matches: 5. CDR3 nucleotide sequence: TGTGCCAGCTCACCTAGCGGGCATAGCAATGAGCAGTTCTTC. Amino acids: CASSPSGHSNEQFF.

This clonotype has just a few counts. The J gene is TRBJ1-1, the V gene TRBV20-1; D not certain. Germline-derived CDR1 and CDR2 are DFQATT and SNEGSKA (reference sequence). This CDR3 contains 12 residues. V lost 0 bases and J 6 bases, leaving 8 bases between the germline ends. CDR3 nucleotide sequence: TGCAGTGCTAGAGACCCAACGGCTGAAGCTTTCTTT. It yields the protein CSARDPTAEAFF.

This clonotype was picked up a small number of times. The chain recombines TRBV5-5 with TRBJ1-3; D not certain. Germline V gene lookup returns CDR1 SGHKS and CDR2 YYEKEE (reference sequence). This CDR3 has 14 amino acids. V was clipped by 2 bases and J by 1 base, with 7 bases between them. The CDR3 sequence: CASSFQASGNTIYF. Written as DNA, the CDR3 is TGTGCCAGCAGCTTTCAGGCTTCTGGAAACACCATATATTTT.

The chain employs TRBV12-3 or TRBV12-4 and TRBJ1-5; a weak D match, TRBD1 (6 bases). The CDR3 is made up of 13 amino acids. V shed 7 bases and J shed 11 bases, with 18 bases lying between them. Written as DNA, the CDR3 is TGTGCCAGCACCCCCTTCCCAGGGGATACCCAGCATTTT. It codes for CASTPFPGDTQHF.

The CDR3 coding sequence is TGTGCCAGCAGCCCAGGGAATGAAAAACTGTTTTTT. Encoded protein: CASSPGNEKLFF. V is TRBV7-8 and J is TRBJ1-4; D is perhaps TRBD1 (5 bases). Germline V gives CDR1 SGHVS, CDR2 FQNEAQ. V was clipped by 5 bases and J by 5 bases, with 6 bases between them. The CDR3 length is 12 residues. Looking up the rest from reference TRBV7-8 and TRBJ1-4 gives the full variable domain: GAGVSQSPRYKVAKRGQDVALRCDPISGHVSLFWYQQALGQGPEFLTYFQNEAQLDKSGLPSDRFFAERPEGSVSTLKIQRTQQEDSAVYLCASSPGNEKLFFGSGTQLSVL.

J is TRBJ2-2 and V is TRBV7-9; possibly TRBD1 for D (5 bases). This CDR3 contains 13 residues. V lost 2 bases and J lost 10, with 11 bases in between. Germline V CDR1 and CDR2: SEHNR, FQNEAQ (reference sequence). CDR3 residues: CASSLIGVKELFF. The DNA for the CDR3 is TGTGCCAGCAGCTTAATAGGGGTCAAGGAGCTGTTTTTT.

The V gene is TRBV3-1, the J gene TRBJ2-5, with D unresolved. The length of the CDR3 is 14 residues. V was cut by 0 bases and J by 5 bases, with 10 bases left in between. The germline gives CDR1 LGHDT, CDR2 YNNKEL (reference sequence). The CDR3 DNA is TGTGCCAGCAGCCAAGAAACGAGCGTCGAGACCCAGTACTTC. Translation: CASSQETSVETQYF.

On this clonotype itself: Germline and junction disagree at one end, which may indicate a read error. The genes are TRBV9 and TRBJ2-1; D tentatively reads TRBD1 or TRBD2 (5 bases each). Germline loops: CDR1 SGDLS, CDR2 YYNGEE. This CDR3 has 15 amino acids. The CDR3 nucleotides read TGTGCCGGCAGCCCCTTCGGGGCGGTGCCCAATGAGCAGTTCTTC. This gives the protein CAGSPFGAVPNEQFF.

This clonotype was observed a handful of times. The V and J genes are TRBV3-1 and TRBJ2-7, with D unresolved. The CDR3 has 14 residues. The V end was cut by 0 bases, the J end by 2 bases, with 8 bases between. Germline V lookup: CDR1 LGHDT, CDR2 YNNKEL (reference sequence). CDR3 DNA sequence: TGTGCCAGCAGCCAAGATTTCCTAACCTACGAGCAGTACTTC. Its translation: CASSQDFLTYEQYF.

The V gene is TRBV7-2, the J gene TRBJ2-5; TRBD2 matches 9 bases. V was pared by 4 bases and J by 2 bases, with 8 bases of the junction left unmatched. This CDR3 is 16 amino acids long. Germline CDR1 reads SGHTA; CDR2 reads FQGNSA. In DNA, the CDR3 is TGTGCCAGCAGCTCTAGGGCGGGGGGGTCACAAGAGACCCAGTACTTC. Encoded protein: CASSSRAGGSQETQYF. Full variable domain (rest looked up from reference TRBV7-2 and TRBJ2-5): GAGVSQSPSNKVTEKGKDVELRCDPISGHTALYWYRQSLGQGLEFLIYFQGNSAPDKSGLPSDRFSAERTGGSVSTLTIQRTQQEDSAVYLCASSSRAGGSQETQYFGPGTRLLVL.

This clonotype was seen a few times. V and J are TRBV6-5 and TRBJ1-4, with 11 bases fitting TRBD1. Germline CDR1 and CDR2: MNHEY and SVGAGI. J gave up 13 bases and V 5 bases, and 9 bases lay outside the gene matches. The CDR3 extends over 14 amino acids. The CDR3 is CASSKGQGVGRLFF. CDR3 coding DNA: TGTGCCAGCAGTAAGGGACAGGGGGTAGGTCGACTGTTTTTT.

The gene calls are TRBV6-2 or TRBV6-3 and TRBJ2-1, with D hard to call. Germline lookup yields CDR1 MNHEY and CDR2 SVGEGT. V lost 5 bases to trimming and J lost 6 bases, with 8 bases between them. The CDR3 is made up of 12 amino acids. Written as DNA, the CDR3 is TGTGCCAGCAGTCCCCGCACCAATGAGCAGTTCTTC. Translation: CASSPRTNEQFF.

J is TRBJ2-3 and V is TRBV24-1, with unresolved D. With 6 bases removed from V and 0 bases from J, the gap between germline ends came to 9 bases. CDR1 is KGHDR and CDR2 is SFDVKD in the germline V gene. This CDR3 is built from 14 residues. The CDR3 DNA sequence: TGTGCCACCAGTCCTCCAGCTAGCACAGATACGCAGTATTTT. Its protein product is CATSPPASTDTQYF.

This sequence joins TRBV3-1 and TRBJ1-5, with no clear D. The germline gives CDR1 LGHDT, CDR2 YNNKEL (reference sequence). V dropped 0 bases and J dropped 3 bases, with 9 bases sitting between them. The CDR3 length is 15 residues. This CDR3 is CASSQELSDNQPQHF. CDR3 nucleotide sequence: TGTGCCAGCAGCCAAGAATTGTCCGACAATCAGCCCCAGCATTTT.

As concerns this clonotype: The germline gene is not matched at one end of the junction; a read error may be the cause. This chain uses TRBV7-2 with TRBJ2-7; 8 bases map to TRBD2. Looked up from germline, CDR1 is SGHTA and CDR2 is FQGNSA. The CDR3 is made up of 14 amino acids. CDR3 sequence (DNA): TGTGCTAGCAGCGTGAGCGGGGGCGGCTACGAGCAGTACTTC. This encodes CASSVSGGGYEQYF.

This clonotype has only a few counts. The chain joins TRBV4-2 to TRBJ2-3; 10 nucleotides align to TRBD1. V shed 1 base, J shed 6 bases, and the junction held 22 bases outside the gene matches. The CDR3 is 21 residues long. Germline V gene lookup returns CDR1 LGHNA and CDR2 YNFKEQ. CDR3 loop: CASSQVPTAEGTGDPRDTQYF. The CDR3 coding sequence is TGTGCCAGCAGCCAAGTCCCGACAGCGGAAGGGACAGGGGATCCCAGGGATACGCAGTATTTT.

The chain carries TRBV29-1 and TRBJ1-2; D gene uncertain. The V gene's germline CDR1 is SQVTM and CDR2 ANQGSEA. V dropped 6 bases and J dropped 3 bases, with 5 bases sitting between them. There are 10 residues in the CDR3. The chain's CDR3 is CSVNHYGYTF. The DNA for the CDR3 is TGCAGCGTAAACCACTATGGCTACACCTTC. Together with reference TRBV29-1 and TRBJ1-2, the CDR3 gives the full variable domain: SAVISQKPSRDICQRGTSLTIQCQVDSQVTMMFWYRQQPGQSLTLIATANQGSEATYESGFVIDKFPISRPNLTFSTLTVSNMSPEDSSIYLCSVNHYGYTFGSGTRLTVV.

This clonotype was seen repeatedly, ten times or more. The chain carries TRBV27 and TRBJ2-3; D uncertain. Trimming removed 5 bases from V and 2 bases from J, with 8 bases in between. The CDR3 is 13 residues long. Germline CDR1 is MNHEY and CDR2 is SMNVEV (reference sequence). The CDR3, as DNA: TGTGCCAGCAGTAAAACCTACACAGATACGCAGTATTTT. Its translation is CASSKTYTDTQYF.

This clonotype was seen only a few times. The rearrangement links TRBV12-3 or TRBV12-4 to TRBJ1-5; possibly TRBD1 for D (5 bases). The CDR3 covers 13 residues. Trimming cost V 8 bases and J 3 bases, with 11 bases left between them. CDR3 loop: CASLRDLNQPQHF. In DNA form, the CDR3 reads TGTGCCAGCCTCCGGGACCTCAATCAGCCCCAGCATTTT.

The chain carries TRBV7-2 and TRBJ2-5; TRBD2 is a possible D gene (5 bases). Trimming cost V 1 base and J 8 bases, with 14 bases left between them. Germline CDR1 SGHTA, CDR2 FQGNSA. The CDR3 spans 14 residues. CDR3 bases: TGTGCCAGCAGCTTAGAACCGGCGGAGGAAACCCAGTACTTC. Its translation: CASSLEPAEETQYF.

The chain employs TRBV2 and TRBJ1-1, with D hard to call. This CDR3 contains 13 residues. V lost 7 bases to trimming and J lost 0 bases, with 9 bases between them. CDR1 is SNHLY, CDR2 FYNNEI, per germline. The CDR3 is CASILTVNTEAFF. Here the CDR3 DNA reads TGTGCCAGCATCCTCACGGTGAACACTGAAGCTTTCTTT.

A word on this clonotype: Given a much more abundant clone one base away, this may be a read error. The chain carries TRBV29-1 and TRBJ2-4; D is perhaps TRBD1 or TRBD2 (5 bases each). The DNA end favors TRBJ2-7, so the J call may be wrong. The CDR3 extends over 14 amino acids. CDR1 and CDR2 (germline): SQVTM, ANQGSEA. CDR3 coding DNA: TGCAGCGTTGAGGGGGAGAGGACAACCTACGAGCAGTACTTC. Protein sequence: CSVEGERTTYEQYF.

The rearrangement joins TRBV7-3 to TRBJ2-3; 9 positions agree with TRBD2. The CDR3 loop spans 14 amino acids. With V trimmed by 6 bases and J by 2 bases, 3 bases remained unmatched. Looked up from germline, CDR1 is SGHTA and CDR2 is FQGTGA. The CDR3 DNA follows: TGTGCCAGCAGTTCTAGCGGGAACACAGATACGCAGTATTTT. Residues: CASSSSGNTDTQYF. The entire variable domain, with the rest obtained from reference TRBV7-3 and TRBJ2-3, is as follows: GAGVSQTPSNKVTEKGKYVELRCDPISGHTALYWYRQSLGQGPEFLIYFQGTGAADDSGLPNDRFFAVRPEGSVSTLKIQRTERGDSAVYLCASSSSGNTDTQYFGPGTRLTVL.

The chain combines TRBV11-3 with TRBJ2-1, with D possibly matching TRBD2 (6 bases). The germline V gene encodes CDR1 SGHNT and CDR2 YENEEA. Trimming shortened V by 5 bases and J by 5 bases, and 16 bases separated the two germline ends. The CDR3 consists of 15 residues. The CDR3 DNA follows: TGTGCCAGCAGCCCAGACAGCGGGTTTGACAATGAGCAGTTCTTC. Protein sequence: CASSPDSGFDNEQFF.

The chain is built from TRBV24-1 and TRBJ2-1, with TRBD1 as a possible D gene (6 bases). Trimming stripped 1 base from V and 11 bases from J, with 17 bases between. CDR1 is KGHDR, CDR2 SFDVKD, per germline. The CDR3 loop spans 15 amino acids. The CDR3 loop reads CATSDFHYTGTQQFF. The CDR3 DNA reads as TGTGCCACCAGTGATTTTCACTACACCGGGACACAGCAGTTCTTC.

This clonotype came up a few times. The chain uses TRBV4-3 and TRBJ2-3, with 8 bases that match TRBD2. The ends lost 4 bases at V and 6 bases at J; junction bases unmatched: 6. From germline, CDR1 is LGHNA and CDR2 YSLEER. This CDR3 region has 14 residues. This CDR3 is CASSPRTSLDTQYF. The CDR3 DNA reads as TGCGCCAGCAGCCCGCGGACTAGCCTTGATACGCAGTATTTT.

This clonotype occurred a few times. V gene TRBV20-1 combines with J gene TRBJ1-2; 10 bases line up with TRBD1. The CDR3 length is 14 residues. Trimming cost V 6 bases and J 4 bases; bases outside gene matches: 8. CDR1 and CDR2 (germline): DFQATT, SNEGSKA (reference sequence). In nucleotides, the CDR3 is TGCAGTGCCGCCGGGACAGGGGTCGGCTATGGCTACACCTTC. It specifies CSAAGTGVGYGYTF.

The chain has TRBV13 and TRBJ2-3; TRBD1 agrees at 7 bases. The CDR3 runs to 13 residues. Germline CDR1 PRHDT, CDR2 FYEKMQ (reference sequence). Unmatched junction bases numbered 4, after V lost 7 bases and J lost 3 bases. CDR3 bases: TGTGCCAGCAAGAGGGGGCTTACAGATACGCAGTATTTT. Translation: CASKRGLTDTQYF.

The chain has TRBV2 and TRBJ1-6; TRBD1 might be the D (6 bases). Germline CDR1 SNHLY, CDR2 FYNNEI. The CDR3 is made up of 15 amino acids. Trimming shortened V by 8 bases and J by 2 bases, and 13 bases separated the two germline ends. The CDR3 protein is CASYFRDTYNSPLHF. CDR3 DNA sequence: TGTGCCAGCTACTTCAGGGACACCTATAATTCACCCCTCCACTTT.

This clonotype has at least ten counts. The chain carries TRBV29-1 and TRBJ2-7; D gene ambiguous. With 3 bases removed from V and 2 bases from J, the gap between germline ends came to 5 bases. This CDR3 is 11 amino acids long. The germline CDR1 and CDR2 sequences are SQVTM and ANQGSEA. The CDR3 here is CSVDVAYEQYF. Written as DNA, the CDR3 is TGCAGCGTTGATGTTGCCTACGAGCAGTACTTC.

In this sample, this clonotype turned up a few times. This rearrangement joins TRBV4-1 to TRBJ2-1; 8 bases agree with TRBD2. The V and J ends lost 1 base and 3 bases, in that order; junction bases with no gene match: 11. The CDR3 is made up of 18 amino acids. The V gene's germline CDR1 is MGHRA and CDR2 YSYEKL. The CDR3 loop is CASSQGVPGLGVYNEQFF. CDR3 DNA sequence: TGCGCCAGCAGCCAAGGGGTTCCGGGACTAGGGGTCTACAATGAGCAGTTCTTC.

Only a few counts were recorded for this clonotype. The chain couples TRBV27 to TRBJ2-5; possibly TRBD2 for D (6 bases). The ends were cut back, 6 bases at V and 1 base at J, with 18 bases in the middle. CDR1 MNHEY and CDR2 SMNVEV come from the germline V gene (reference sequence). This CDR3 comprises 16 residues. CDR3 protein: CASSPRRGTFQETQYF. In nucleotides, the CDR3 is TGTGCCAGCAGCCCTAGGCGGGGTACCTTCCAAGAGACCCAGTACTTC.